Listed below are T cell receptor beta chains from one sample, sequenced in a study of blood T cells in healthy people across ages. TCRdb processed the 5' RACE reads anew with MiXCR; each CDR3 protein has one entry. The sample consists of about 640,000 distinct CDR3 sequences, 40% to 50% of them appearing once. The sample taken for sequencing was blood. Receptors originate from an elderly man in good health. The CDR3 runs from the conserved cysteine through the conserved F or W. D genes are given only for firm matches. A clone size is listed for some rows: how often the clone was seen (once, few, many), or a class if it is expanded.

TGCGCCAGCAGCCAAGGGCGGGCTGGCACGTATACGCAGTATTTT	CASSQGRAGTYTQYF	TRBV4-3	TRBJ2-3	.	.
TGTGCCAGCAGCTTAGTTTCGGGAGGGGCAAATGAGCAGTTCTTC	CASSLVSGGANEQFF	TRBV11-3	TRBJ2-1	.	TRBD2
TGTGCCAGCAGTTCTCCGACTTTGGGCGGGAGGAATCTGGGCACCGGGGAGCTGTTTTTT	CASSSPTLGGRNLGTGELFF	TRBV12-3/TRBV12-4	TRBJ2-2	.	TRBD2
TGTGCCAGCAGCCCGAGGGGAGCTAGCAGCCCAGATACGCAGTATTTT	CASSPRGASSPDTQYF	TRBV11-2	TRBJ2-3	.	.
TGTGCCAGCAGTTTAGCGGCGGTAGCGGGGTTCCTCACAGATACGCAGTATTTT	CASSLAAVAGFLTDTQYF	TRBV12-3/TRBV12-4	TRBJ2-3	few	TRBD2
TGCAGCGTTTTATACAGGGCAGATACGCAGTATTTT	CSVLYRADTQYF	TRBV29-1	TRBJ2-3	few	.
TGCAGCGCCGGGGGTGGGAGTATCCTCAATGAGCAGTTCTTC	CSAGGGSILNEQFF	TRBV29-1	TRBJ2-1	.	.
TGTGCCAGCAGTTTGCGGGAGCGGTTCAATGAGCAGTTCTTC	CASSLRERFNEQFF	TRBV28	TRBJ2-1	.	TRBD2
TGTGCCAGCAGCGTAGTAGGCAGTCCCTATGGCTACACCTTC	CASSVVGSPYGYTF	TRBV9	TRBJ1-2	.	.
TGCGCCAGCAGCTTACGGTCGGCAGGGGATGAAAAACTGTTTTTT	CASSLRSAGDEKLFF	TRBV5-1	TRBJ1-4	few	.
TGTGCCAGCAGCCTTACGACAGGGGCCGGGGAGCTGTTTTTT	CASSLTTGAGELFF	TRBV7-9	TRBJ2-2	few	TRBD1
TGTGCCAGCAGCGGAGGGGGTATCTCTGGAAACACCATATATTTT	CASSGGGISGNTIYF	TRBV7-2	TRBJ1-3	few	.
TGCGCCAGCAGCCTAGAGGACAGGGGCACTGGGGCCAACGTCCTGACTTTC	CASSLEDRGTGANVLTF	TRBV4-1	TRBJ2-6	.	TRBD1
TGTGCCAGCAGTCTACTCGGGGGGGGGTACAATGAGCAGTTCTTC	CASSLLGGGYNEQFF	TRBV6-2/TRBV6-3	TRBJ2-1	few	TRBD2
TGTGCCAGCAGCTTAGCGGTAGGACTAAACACCGGGGAGCTGTTTTTT	CASSLAVGLNTGELFF	TRBV7-8	TRBJ2-2	once	.
TGTGCCAGTCGGAGGTCCGGACAGCTCTACGAGCAGTACTTC	CASRRSGQLYEQYF	TRBV28	TRBJ2-7	few	.
TGTGCCAGCAGTTTAAGGCAGTTCTATGGCTACACCTTC	CASSLRQFYGYTF	TRBV12-3/TRBV12-4	TRBJ1-2	few	.
TGTGCCAGCAGTGAAGTCGACACCTACACTGAAGCTTTCTTT	CASSEVDTYTEAFF	TRBV6-1	TRBJ1-1	few	.
TGTGCCAGCAGCCTACAATCGACAGATACGCAGTATTTT	CASSLQSTDTQYF	TRBV6-5	TRBJ2-3	few	.
TGTGCCGTCAGTGAGAGCAGGGAAGGCACCTACGAGCAGTACTTC	CAVSESREGTYEQYF	TRBV10-3	TRBJ2-7	.	.
TGTGCCAGCAGTTTAATGGGGGACACACCATACTACGAGCAGTACTTC	CASSLMGDTPYYEQYF	TRBV12-3/TRBV12-4	TRBJ2-7	.	.
TGCGCCAGCAGCCCGAACGGGTACTCCTACGAGCAGTACTTC	CASSPNGYSYEQYF	TRBV4-1	TRBJ2-7	few	.
TGCAGCGGGAGAGGCCCGAACACTGAAGCTTTCTTT	CSGRGPNTEAFF	TRBV29-1	TRBJ1-1	.	.
TGTGCCAGCAGCTTTCTACGGACAGGGGGGACAGATACGCAGTATTTT	CASSFLRTGGTDTQYF	TRBV7-9	TRBJ2-3	.	TRBD1
TGCGCCAGCACTAGGACTAGCGGCCCCTACAATGAGCAGTACTTC	CASTRTSGPYNEQYF	TRBV5-1	TRBJ2-7	.	TRBD2
TGTGCCAGCAGCCAACAAGTGGGATTGGACGAGCAGTACTTC	CASSQQVGLDEQYF	TRBV14	TRBJ2-7	many	.
TGTGCCGGCAGTCCCCGGGGTAGGCAGGGTACCACTGAAGCTTTCTTT	CAGSPRGRQGTTEAFF	TRBV6-6	TRBJ1-1	.	.
TGTGCCAGCAGCCCCCAGCCGAATGAAAAACTGTTTTTT	CASSPQPNEKLFF	TRBV5-5	TRBJ1-4	.	.
TGTGCCAGCAGCTTAGGGGGAACAGGGGGCAAACCCTACGAGCAGTACTTC	CASSLGGTGGKPYEQYF	TRBV7-2	TRBJ2-7	.	TRBD1
TGCAGTGTTCTGAGAGGGGGAACGGCTAACTATGGCTACACCTTC	CSVLRGGTANYGYTF	TRBV20-1	TRBJ1-2	few	.
TGTGCCAGCAGTTTGGGCACCGGGCTCAGGGATAATGGCTACACCTTC	CASSLGTGLRDNGYTF	TRBV12-3/TRBV12-4	TRBJ1-2	few	.
TGTGCCAGCAGCTTAGTCGTTGGGGCCGGGGAGACCCAGTACTTC	CASSLVVGAGETQYF	TRBV7-2	TRBJ2-5	.	.
TGTGCCAGCAGCTTCGGACAGCCAGGACCTAATTCACCCCTCCACTTT	CASSFGQPGPNSPLHF	TRBV7-2	TRBJ1-6	.	.
TGTGCCTGCAGACTAGCGGGAGGGCCGGCGAAAACGCAGTATTTT	CACRLAGGPAKTQYF	TRBV3-1	TRBJ2-3	.	TRBD2
TGCAGTGCTAGCGGGATGGTTTCCGCTGGCTACACCTTC	CSASGMVSAGYTF	TRBV20-1	TRBJ1-2	.	.
TGTGCCAGCAGCCAAGATTTAAGTTTCCTGAAGTATGGCTGCACCTTC	CASSQDLSFLKYGCTF	TRBV3-1	TRBJ1-2	.	.